The source of this T cell receptor (beta chain) is a study of cytomegalovirus exposure and HLA in healthy donors. Points from the study as a whole: One cluster of highly shared sequence variants probably arose as a sequencing artifact. Using a false discovery rate of 0.05, a later analysis showed that roughly 16,000 TCR beta sequences were associated with HLA alleles. Several of the most significant clusters appeared linked to common viral pathogens, based on a later analysis.

The CDR3 runs 16 residues. Unmatched junction bases numbered 10, after V lost 3 bases and J lost 2 bases. The germline V gene has CDR1 SGHRS and CDR2 YFSETQ. PCR employed 60 Vbeta and 13 Jbeta primers. Sequencing was performed with immunoSEQ multiplex PCR; in TCRdb, only in-frame clones are kept and a portion is missing. The sample has more than 80,000 clones; 60% to 80% are singletons. This clone showed up just once. Its antigen is currently unknown. The chain recombines TRBV5-1 with TRBJ2-7; 8 bases are shared with TRBD1. This receptor was identified in a female donor in good health and CMV-seronegative. Sequenced input: PBMCs. CDR3 sequence (DNA): TGCGCCAGCAGCTCCTCGCCAGGGGGCGTCCCCTACGAGCAGTACTTC. This codes for CASSSSPGGVPYEQYF.